The present entry profiles one TCR beta chain with its context. Its target antigen remains unknown. Base qualities are not at hand, and no much larger clone is one base apart. These data originate in a study of blood T cells in healthy people across ages (dated by TCRdb to the mid-2010s). Concerning the study at large: In model experiments, roughly one uniquely barcoded TCR beta cDNA molecule per two T cells was captured by template switching. To avoid experimental bias, donors of different ages were distributed randomly across sequencing lanes. The study analyzed two additional independent replicas of 1 million unique cDNA reads from the same blood draw for two donors, one aged 18 to 29 and one aged 80 or older. Using deep sequencing normalized with unique cDNA molecular identifiers, the study measured how TCR beta repertoire diversity changes with age. The donors were divided into four age groups: young (average around 15 years), middle-aged (approximately 39), aged (around 67) and long-lived (roughly 86).

Study-wide findings and limitations: Because profiling used bulk unsorted PBMCs, naive and antigen-experienced compartments could not be compared conclusively. A strong correlation was found between observed TCR beta diversity and the percentage of naive T cells measured by flow cytometry. As age increased, observed TCR beta diversity per million T cells dropped in a roughly linear way, and a significant reduction was already evident by age approximately 40. Total diversity estimates from one million sequenced T cells were considered lower bounds and underestimates. The CMV infection status of donors was not known, potentially confounding age-related changes in expanded clonotypes. Compared with the aged group, more naive CD4+ T cells, fewer expanded clones and increased TCR diversity were shown by the long-lived group, suggesting age selection.

The CDR3 contains 14 residues, cysteine and phenylalanine counted. Only the CDR3 DNA is retained, 42 bases long and in frame from the first base. V is cut by 9 bases and J by 4 bases, and the space between the germline ends is 15 bases. For CDR1 and CDR2, the germline V gene lists ENHRY and SYGVKD. Preparation of the library involved 5' RACE. Sequencer: Illumina HiSeq 2500. A second 7 to 11 cycle PCR used a sample-barcoded 5' primer and a J-beta primer mix. A template-switch 5' adaptor carrying 12 random nucleotides introduced a unique molecular identifier onto each TCR beta cDNA molecule. Each sample yielded at least 2.5 million CDR3-containing paired-end reads. All of the RNA was converted into first-strand cDNA using the Mint cDNA synthesis kit, with a TRBC-specific oligonucleotide serving as the primer. After uracil-DNA glycosylase treatment, a first 18-cycle PCR used universal primers M1SS and BC2_uni_R on all cDNA. As for the authors' bioinformatics: For normalization, 1 million high-quality reads, each with a distinct molecular identifier, were randomly selected from each sample. Reads sharing molecular identifiers were discarded rather than binned into consensus sequences. MiTCR, with a Q25 quality threshold and the strictest error-elimination algorithm, was used for CDR3 identification, clonotype clustering and error correction. Lower-bound total TCR beta diversity was estimated with a nonparametric unseen species model using Euler transformation. Through fastp at Q25 and MiXCR, TCRdb rebuilt clones from the public reads, retaining in-frame beta chains. Here each entry gathers all rows of one CDR3 protein and keeps the most common genes and DNA. TCRdb, rather than the study authors, made the V and J calls. The sample table contains 2 million or so distinct CDR3 sequences; only one count was recorded for less than 50% of them. Jointly, the top ten make up over 2% of the sample.

The roughly 42 donors, aged about 6 to 90 years, were systemically healthy Caucasian individuals from Russia. Roughly 11 milliliters of peripheral blood were drawn from each donor into EDTA-treated Vacutainer tubes. PBMCs were isolated by Ficoll-Paque density-gradient centrifugation, with at least 7 million obtained per sample. Total RNA, at least 6 micrograms per sample, was extracted from PBMCs with Trizol reagent. The percentages of naive CD45RAhigh/CD27high T cells were determined by flow cytometry on a PBMC aliquot from every donor. The clonotype was recovered from a woman between 40 and 55 years old in good health. Sequenced: blood. The chain joins TRBV10-3 to TRBJ2-2; a confident D gene designation cannot be given. The CDR3 sequence is CAITQNLGTGELFF. Read as DNA, the sequence is TGTGCCATTACTCAGAACCTGGGCACCGGGGAGCTGTTTTTT.